These 17 T cell receptor beta chains share one sample of origin, sequenced in a study of blood T cell repertoires in COVID-19. Measured with immunoSEQ multiplex PCR; TCRdb has only the in-frame clones, and not every one. The top ten clones hold 9.5% to 11% of a sample with approximately 150,000 clones, 81% of them seen once. The sequenced material came from peripheral blood. The receptors stem from a man aged 55 to 70 with active or convalescent COVID-19.

The V gene is TRBV19, the J gene TRBJ2-5, with 9 bases identical to TRBD2. Looked up from germline, CDR1 is LNHDA and CDR2 is SQIVND (reference sequence). The CDR3 has 15 amino acids. Losses at the gene ends were 7 bases for V and 4 bases for J; bases not matched to a gene: 10. CDR3: CASTTVAGASETQYF. In DNA form, the CDR3 reads TGTGCCAGTACCACAGTAGCGGGGGCATCAGAGACCCAGTACTTC.

V gene TRBV11-1 combines with J gene TRBJ1-2; no firm D call. Germline V lookup: CDR1 SGHAT, CDR2 FQDESV (reference sequence). The V end lost 1 base, the J end lost 5 bases, and 11 bases lay between the germline ends. This CDR3 is 14 amino acids long. The chain's CDR3 is CASSLESGAYGYTF. The CDR3 region has the DNA TGTGCCAGCAGCTTAGAGTCAGGCGCTTATGGCTACACCTTC.

This clone came up a few times. The chain links TRBV20-1 to TRBJ1-6; D perhaps matches TRBD1 (6 bases). The germline V gene encodes CDR1 DFQATT and CDR2 SNEGSKA (reference sequence). The V end lost 4 bases, the J end lost 5 bases, and 18 bases lay between the germline ends. This CDR3 region has 16 residues. The CDR3: CSATDDGQHHNSPLHF. The CDR3 DNA follows: TGCAGTGCTACTGACGACGGACAGCACCATAATTCACCCCTCCACTTT.

This clone was seen a handful of times. The sample has other DNA sequences that encode this CDR3 too. The chain has TRBV19 and TRBJ2-2; D not certain. In germline, CDR1 is LNHDA, CDR2 SQIVND (reference sequence). V shed 5 bases and J shed 5 bases, with 6 bases lying between them. CDR3 length equals 12 residues. In nucleotides, the CDR3 is TGTGCCAGTAGTCCCAGAACCGGGGAGCTGTTTTTT. Translation gives CASSPRTGELFF.

The chain links TRBV7-9 to TRBJ2-5, with D possibly matching TRBD1 (5 bases). V was trimmed by 8 bases and J by 2 bases, leaving 18 bases between them. Germline V CDR1 and CDR2: SEHNR, FQNEAQ (reference sequence). CDR3 length equals 15 residues. CDR3: CASYTTGAAQETQYF. CDR3 nucleotides: TGTGCCAGCTACACTACTGGGGCAGCACAAGAGACCCAGTACTTC.

This clone has only one observation. The chain is built from TRBV28 and TRBJ2-1; 9 bases map to TRBD1. CDR3 length: 14 amino acids. Trimming at V came to 7 bases and at J to 5 bases, leaving 6 bases not matched to a gene. Per the germline V gene, CDR1 is MDHEN and CDR2 is SYDVKM. The CDR3 loop is CASIPGDRDNEQFF. The CDR3, as DNA: TGTGCCAGCATCCCCGGGGACAGGGACAATGAGCAGTTCTTC. The variable domain in full, completed from reference TRBV28 and TRBJ2-1, reads DVKVTQSSRYLVKRTGEKVFLECVQDMDHENMFWYRQDPGLGLRLIYFSYDVKMKEKGDIPEGYSVSREKKERFSLILESASTNQTSMYLCASIPGDRDNEQFFGPGTRLTVL.

CDR3: CASSQDALLSRGTEAFF. In nucleotides, the CDR3 is TGTGCCAGCAGCCAAGATGCCCTCCTGTCCCGGGGAACTGAAGCTTTCTTT. This chain links TRBV3-1 (or the pseudogene TRBV3-2) with TRBJ1-1; unclear D gene. The CDR3 runs 17 residues. V lost 0 bases and J lost 5, with 19 bases in between. Germline CDR1 LGHDT, CDR2 YNNKEL (reference sequence).

The J gene is TRBJ1-2, the V gene TRBV5-6; TRBD1 is a possible D gene (5 bases). Germline CDR1 SGHDT, CDR2 YYEEEE. The CDR3 covers 13 residues. Between the trimmed V and J ends, which lost 0 bases and 8 bases, there was a span of 11 bases. CDR3 residues: CASSLAGGAGYTF. CDR3 DNA: TGTGCCAGCAGCTTGGCCGGCGGGGCCGGCTACACCTTC. Based on the CDR3 plus reference TRBV5-6 and TRBJ1-2, the full variable domain is DAGVTQSPTHLIKTRGQQVTLRCSPKSGHDTVSWYQQALGQGPQFIFQYYEEEERQRGNFPDRFSGHQFPNYSSELNVNALLLGDSALYLCASSLAGGAGYTFGSGTRLTVV.

The J gene is TRBJ2-3, the V gene TRBV6-4; 8 positions agree with TRBD1. J lost 4 bases, V lost 2 bases, and 8 bases had no gene match. The length of the CDR3 is 16 residues. The germline CDR1 and CDR2 sequences are MRHNA and SNTAGT. This CDR3 reads CASSDVGQGAADTQYF. The CDR3 DNA sequence: TGTGCCAGCAGTGACGTCGGGCAGGGGGCCGCAGATACGCAGTATTTT.

This chain uses TRBV19 with TRBJ1-2; tentatively, D is TRBD1 (6 bases). The germline CDR1 and CDR2 sequences are LNHDA and SQIVND (reference sequence). V lost 4 bases and J 2 bases, leaving 11 bases between the germline ends. The CDR3 runs 14 residues. This CDR3 is CASSSRGFNYGYTF. The CDR3, as DNA: TGTGCCAGTAGTAGCAGGGGCTTCAACTATGGCTACACCTTC.

A single count supports this clone. The V call is TRBV5-1, the J call TRBJ2-2; possible D gene TRBD1, 5 bases. V lost 4 bases, J lost 1 base, and 8 bases lay in between. CDR1 is SGHRS, CDR2 YFSETQ, per germline. The CDR3 has 14 residues. The CDR3 sequence: CASSTGQNTGELFF. DNA of the CDR3: TGCGCCAGCAGCACAGGACAGAACACCGGGGAGCTGTTTTTT.

The V call is TRBV7-6, the J call TRBJ1-4; 7 nucleotides line up with TRBD1. Trimming cost V 8 bases and J 3 bases; bases outside gene matches: 12. Germline assignment: CDR1 SGHVS and CDR2 FNYEAQ. The CDR3 contains 16 residues. The CDR3 coding sequence is TGTGCCAGCGCCCCCCCCGGGCAGGGGGCTAATGAAAAACTGTTTTTT. Residues: CASAPPGQGANEKLFF.

Here the CDR3 reads CASSQTGRNTIYF. DNA for the CDR3: TGTGCCAGCAGCCAGACAGGGAGAAACACCATATATTTT. The V call is TRBV11-2, the J call TRBJ1-3, with 7 bases fitting TRBD1. With V trimmed by 5 bases and J by 5 bases, 3 bases remained unmatched. Germline V gene data show CDR1 as SGHAT and CDR2 as FQNNGV. This CDR3 region has 13 residues.

This clone was detected only once. The rearrangement uses TRBV2 and TRBJ1-4; D not resolved. There are 12 residues in the CDR3. Trimming pared 9 bases from V and 8 bases from J, leaving 13 bases between. Germline CDR1 and CDR2: SNHLY and FYNNEI. The CDR3 DNA reads TGTGCCAGTGCTTGGGAGGGCGAAAAACTGTTTTTT. It codes for CASAWEGEKLFF. Full variable domain (remainder filled in from reference TRBV2 and TRBJ1-4): EPEVTQTPSHQVTQMGQEVILRCVPISNHLYFYWYRQILGQKVEFLVSFYNNEISEKSEIFDDQFSVERPDGSNFTLKIRSTKLEDSAMYFCASAWEGEKLFFGSGTQLSVL.

The V and J genes are TRBV9 and TRBJ2-1; 11 positions match TRBD2. CDR3 length: 15 residues. V dropped 1 base and J dropped 7; count of bases not matched to a gene: 4. The V gene's germline CDR1 is SGDLS and CDR2 YYNGEE. CDR3 nucleotides: TGTGCCAGCAGCGTAACTAGCGGGAGCAAAAATGAGCAGTTCTTC. It codes for CASSVTSGSKNEQFF.

The V gene is TRBV5-1, the J gene TRBJ1-2; 12 nucleotides agree with TRBD1. The CDR3 contains 15 residues. In germline, CDR1 is SGHRS, CDR2 YFSETQ. V lost 3 bases to trimming and J lost 4 bases; unmatched junction nucleotides: 4. The CDR3 loop is CASSWGQGAGYGYTF. The CDR3 nucleotides are TGCGCCAGCAGCTGGGGACAGGGGGCAGGCTATGGCTACACCTTC.

This clone was picked up a small number of times. The rearrangement uses TRBV7-9 and TRBJ1-1; the D gene is possibly TRBD1 (6 bases). V lost 5 bases and J lost 5, with 15 bases in between. The germline V gene has CDR1 SEHNR and CDR2 FQNEAQ (reference sequence). The CDR3 length is 14 residues. In DNA, the CDR3 is TGTGCCAGCAGCCAACAAGAGGGGGTTACTGAAGCTTTCTTT. This encodes CASSQQEGVTEAFF.